The 9 T cell receptor beta chains given below trace back to one sample, sequenced in a study of vaccination and CD4 T cells after COVID-19. Time point here: late sampling 161 to 241 days after vaccination in three convalescent patients. One entry per CDR3 protein results from TCRdb running MiXCR on the PCR reads. The sample yields 25,000 to 30,000 distinct CDR3 sequences, around 50% seen once. The specimen comprised CD4+ T cells from blood, sampled about 7 months after SARS-CoV-2 vaccination. These receptors all stem from a human donor who had recovered from COVID-19.

The V call is TRBV4-1, the J call TRBJ2-7; 7 positions match TRBD1. This CDR3 is built from 13 residues. The germline gives CDR1 MGHRA, CDR2 YSYEKL. V was clipped by 2 bases and J by 6 bases; unmatched bases: 4. DNA of the CDR3: TGCGCCAGCAGCCAACAACAGGGGCGCGAGCAGTACTTC. Amino acids: CASSQQQGREQYF.

This clonotype occurred a few times. The chain is built from TRBV7-6 and TRBJ1-2; no definite D call. The CDR3 runs 14 residues. The ends were cut back, 5 bases at V and 5 bases at J, with 15 bases in the middle. From germline, CDR1 is SGHVS and CDR2 FNYEAQ. CDR3 in amino acids: CASSRTVAGYGYTF. The CDR3 DNA is TGTGCCAGCAGCCGGACGGTGGCGGGGTATGGCTACACCTTC. Combining the CDR3 with reference TRBV7-6 and TRBJ1-2 gives the whole variable domain GAGVSQSPRYKVTKRGQDVALRCDPISGHVSLYWYRQALGQGPEFLTYFNYEAQQDKSGLPNDRFSAERPEGSISTLTIQRTEQRDSAMYRCASSRTVAGYGYTFGSGTRLTVV.

With respect to this clonotype: Because the CDR3's place on the DNA is in doubt, the DNA is left out and the CDR3 is given as listed by TCRdb. V and J are TRBV6-1 and TRBJ1-2; TRBD1, the D gene given by the table, was not confirmed from the DNA. The CDR3 has 14 residues if both end residues are counted. Per the germline V gene, CDR1 is MNHNS and CDR2 is SASEGT. CDR3 sequence reads: CASSTSTGDYGYTF.

V is TRBV7-6 and J is TRBJ1-6; TRBD1 matches at 8 bases. The trim removed 5 bases at V and 9 bases at J, leaving 9 bases unmatched. From germline, CDR1 is SGHVS and CDR2 FNYEAQ. The CDR3 is 15 residues long. CDR3 nucleotides: TGTGCCAGCAGCAACCCAGGGGGCGCCCCTTCACCCCTCCACTTT. Its translation: CASSNPGGAPSPLHF. Supplemented by reference TRBV7-6 and TRBJ1-6, the full variable domain reads GAGVSQSPRYKVTKRGQDVALRCDPISGHVSLYWYRQALGQGPEFLTYFNYEAQQDKSGLPNDRFSAERPEGSISTLTIQRTEQRDSAMYRCASSNPGGAPSPLHFGNGTRLTVT.

The rearrangement joins TRBV11-2 to TRBJ2-7, with D hard to call. The CDR3 contains 15 residues. CDR1 and CDR2 (germline): SGHAT, FQNNGV. The ends were cut back, 5 bases at V and 3 bases at J, with 17 bases in the middle. The CDR3 reads CASSEDPSFHYEQYF. The CDR3 DNA sequence: TGTGCCAGCAGCGAGGATCCTAGTTTCCACTACGAGCAGTACTTC.

This clonotype was seen a handful of times. The chain has TRBV7-8 and TRBJ1-1; no firm D call. The CDR3 contains 19 residues. Germline V CDR1 and CDR2: SGHVS, FQNEAQ. Trimming cost V 2 bases and J 2 bases, with 24 bases left between them. The CDR3 nucleotides read TGTGCCAGCAGCTTAACGGCAGGCATGGGCCTTCGGGGAAACACTGAAGCTTTCTTT. Amino acid sequence: CASSLTAGMGLRGNTEAFF.

This rearrangement joins TRBV28 to TRBJ2-7; D may be TRBD1 or TRBD2 (5 bases each). The CDR3 is 14 amino acids. Germline CDR1 reads MDHEN; CDR2 reads SYDVKM. The V end lost 4 bases, the J end lost 9 bases, and 19 bases lay between the germline ends. The CDR3 protein is CASSSPGPPVGQYF. The DNA of the CDR3 is TGTGCCAGCAGTTCTCCGGGACCCCCTGTTGGGCAGTACTTC.

This clonotype has a single count. V usage is TRBV7-2 and J usage is TRBJ1-1; D may be TRBD1 (5 bases). V was shortened by 5 bases and J by 7 bases, with 26 bases between the two germline ends. Germline loops: CDR1 SGHTA, CDR2 FQGNSA. This CDR3 has 17 residues. CDR3 amino acids: CASSRHRVGSGMDEAFF. The CDR3 nucleotides are TGTGCCAGCAGCCGACACCGGGTAGGCTCAGGGATGGATGAAGCTTTCTTT.

The rearrangement joins TRBV21-1 to TRBJ2-7; the table gives TRBD1 as D, unverified against the DNA. TRBV21-1 is a listed pseudogene. This CDR3 has 16 amino acids. In DNA form, the CDR3 reads TGTGCCAGGAATCACGGGGCTCCCACCTTTTTTCGGGAGCAGTACTTC. Its translation is CARNHGAPTFFREQYF.